This entry lists 9 T cell receptor beta chains sequenced from one sample in a study of post-analysis software for immune sequencing data (dated by TCRdb to between 2014 and 2017). General findings and caveats noted by the study authors: Roughly 5 TRBV segments, including TRBV5-6, TRBV5-1 and TRBV20-1, were significantly more frequent in patients than controls.

These receptors lack a known antigen. Receptor amplification or capture employed PCR. Sequencing relied on an Illumina HiSeq 2500. Unique molecular identifiers were incorporated into TCR beta cDNA libraries to reduce PCR and sequencing biases. TCRdb applied fastp at Q25 and MiXCR to the public reads, then kept only in-frame beta chains. Rows matching on CDR3 protein sequence are summarized as one entry with the most common DNA and genes. The sample data list hundreds of thousands of distinct CDR3 sequences, and about 60% of these were observed just once. The biggest ten clones account for about 11% of the sample. Input material: blood. The source is a girl aged 2-10 years with multiple sclerosis.

This clonotype was counted only a few times. V gene TRBV20-1 combines with J gene TRBJ1-2; a possible D gene is TRBD1 (6 bases). The CDR3 consists of 13 residues. In germline, CDR1 is DFQATT, CDR2 SNEGSKA (reference sequence). V gave up 5 bases and J gave up 4 bases, with 14 bases separating them. In DNA form, the CDR3 reads TGCAGTGCTCCCACGACAGGAACCTATGGCTACACCTTC. Residues: CSAPTTGTYGYTF.

The chain is built from TRBV10-3 and TRBJ2-1; D uncertain. This CDR3 is 17 amino acids long. With 0 bases removed from V and 0 bases from J, the gap between germline ends came to 12 bases. CDR1 is ENHRY, CDR2 SYGVKD, per germline. The CDR3 sequence is CAISESQSQNSYNEQFF. CDR3 DNA: TGTGCCATCAGTGAGTCGCAAAGTCAAAACTCCTACAATGAGCAGTTCTTC.

The chain has TRBV12-3 or TRBV12-4 and TRBJ2-3; D is perhaps TRBD1 (5 bases). This CDR3 region has 14 residues. Trimming left V 3 bases short and J 4 bases short, with 11 bases between. In nucleotides, the CDR3 is TGTGCCAGCAGTTTCAGGCAGGGTGCAGATACGCAGTATTTT. It specifies CASSFRQGADTQYF.

The V and J genes are TRBV12-3 or TRBV12-4 and TRBJ2-3, with 8 bases identical to TRBD1. The CDR3 consists of 16 residues. The ends lost 4 bases at V and 3 bases at J; junction bases unmatched: 9. CDR3 protein: CASSSYRGIRTDTQYF. The DNA for the CDR3 is TGTGCCAGCAGTTCCTACAGGGGGATAAGGACAGATACGCAGTATTTT.

V is TRBV5-1 and J is TRBJ2-1; 7 bases line up with TRBD2. There are 16 residues in the CDR3. Germline V gives CDR1 SGHRS, CDR2 YFSETQ. V gave up 4 bases and J gave up 1 base; unmatched junction bases: 8. CDR3 bases: TGCGCCAGCAGCGTCAGCGGGGACGGGTCCTACAATGAGCAGTTCTTC. It codes for CASSVSGDGSYNEQFF.

The chain has TRBV11-3 and TRBJ1-2; 9 bases are shared with TRBD1. Germline loops: CDR1 SGHNT, CDR2 YENEEA. V shed 3 bases, J shed 8 bases, and the junction held 13 bases outside the gene matches. This CDR3 comprises 16 residues. CDR3 sequence: CASSFYLSGTGTGYTF. Written as DNA, the CDR3 is TGTGCCAGCAGCTTCTATCTTTCCGGGACAGGGACGGGCTACACCTTC.

This clonotype was counted only a few times. The gene calls are TRBV6-2 or TRBV6-3 and TRBJ2-1; 9 nucleotides match TRBD1. Germline lookup yields CDR1 MNHEY and CDR2 SVGEGT. The CDR3 has 15 amino acids. V gave up 6 bases and J gave up 3 bases; unmatched junction bases: 6. CDR3 DNA: TGTGCCAGCAGGGACCCGGGACAGGGCTACAATGAGCAGTTCTTC. It yields the protein CASRDPGQGYNEQFF.

This clonotype was detected a few times. The chain couples TRBV28 to TRBJ2-7, with D unclear. From germline, CDR1 is MDHEN and CDR2 SYDVKM. The CDR3 loop spans 12 amino acids. V gave up 2 bases and J gave up 4 bases, with 6 bases separating them. DNA of the CDR3: TGTGCCAGCAGTTTAAGTCGATACGAGCAGTACTTC. It specifies CASSLSRYEQYF. The whole variable domain, remainder taken from reference TRBV28 and TRBJ2-7, is DVKVTQSSRYLVKRTGEKVFLECVQDMDHENMFWYRQDPGLGLRLIYFSYDVKMKEKGDIPEGYSVSREKKERFSLILESASTNQTSMYLCASSLSRYEQYFGPGTRLTVT.

Points on this clonotype: The conserved closing phenylalanine or tryptophan is absent in this CDR3, likely reflecting a read error. This chain joins TRBV7-9 and TRBJ2-1; TRBD2 might be the D (5 bases). The germline V gene encodes CDR1 SEHNR and CDR2 FQNEAQ (reference sequence). Trimming removed 0 bases from V and 9 bases from J, with 12 bases in between. The CDR3 extends over 14 amino acids. CDR3 bases: TGTGCCAGCAGCTTAGCCCCTTTAGGAGGTGAGCAGTTCCTC. It yields the protein CASSLAPLGGEQFL.